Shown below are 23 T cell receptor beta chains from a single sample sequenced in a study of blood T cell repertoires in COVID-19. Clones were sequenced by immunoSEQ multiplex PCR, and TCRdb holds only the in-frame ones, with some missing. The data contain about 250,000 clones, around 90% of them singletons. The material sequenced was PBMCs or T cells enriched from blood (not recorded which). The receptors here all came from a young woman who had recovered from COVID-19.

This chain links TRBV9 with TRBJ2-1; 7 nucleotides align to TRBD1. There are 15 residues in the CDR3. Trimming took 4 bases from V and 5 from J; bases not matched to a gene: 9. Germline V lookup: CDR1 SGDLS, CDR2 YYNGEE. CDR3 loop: CASSTEGQPNNEQFF. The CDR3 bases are TGTGCCAGCAGCACCGAGGGACAGCCCAACAATGAGCAGTTCTTC.

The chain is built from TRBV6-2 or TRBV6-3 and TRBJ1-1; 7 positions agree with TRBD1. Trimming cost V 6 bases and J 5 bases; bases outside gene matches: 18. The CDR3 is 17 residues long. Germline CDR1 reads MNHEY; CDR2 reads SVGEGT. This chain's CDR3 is CASSRHRGSPSRTEAFF. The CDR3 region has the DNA TGTGCCAGCAGCAGACACAGGGGCTCCCCATCGAGGACTGAAGCTTTCTTT.

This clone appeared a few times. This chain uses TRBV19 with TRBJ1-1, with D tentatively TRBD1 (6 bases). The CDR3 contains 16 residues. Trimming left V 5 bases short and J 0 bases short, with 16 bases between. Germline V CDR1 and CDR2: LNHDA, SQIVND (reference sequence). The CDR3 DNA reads TGTGCCAGTAGTCTGGACAGTCACGTATTGAACACTGAAGCTTTCTTT. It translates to CASSLDSHVLNTEAFF.

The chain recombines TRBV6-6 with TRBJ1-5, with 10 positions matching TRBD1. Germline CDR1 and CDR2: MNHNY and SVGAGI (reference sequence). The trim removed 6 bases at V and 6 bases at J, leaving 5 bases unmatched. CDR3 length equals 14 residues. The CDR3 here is CASSPDRGIQPQHF. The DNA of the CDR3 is TGTGCCAGCAGCCCGGACAGGGGGATTCAGCCCCAGCATTTT.

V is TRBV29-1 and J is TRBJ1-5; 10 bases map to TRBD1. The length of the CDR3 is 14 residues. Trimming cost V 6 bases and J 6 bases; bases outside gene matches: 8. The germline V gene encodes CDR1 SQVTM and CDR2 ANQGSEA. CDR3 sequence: CSVKPGTGAQPQHF. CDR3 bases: TGCAGCGTAAAACCCGGGACAGGGGCTCAGCCCCAGCATTTT. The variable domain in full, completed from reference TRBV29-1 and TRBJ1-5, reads SAVISQKPSRDICQRGTSLTIQCQVDSQVTMMFWYRQQPGQSLTLIATANQGSEATYESGFVIDKFPISRPNLTFSTLTVSNMSPEDSSIYLCSVKPGTGAQPQHFGDGTRLSIL.

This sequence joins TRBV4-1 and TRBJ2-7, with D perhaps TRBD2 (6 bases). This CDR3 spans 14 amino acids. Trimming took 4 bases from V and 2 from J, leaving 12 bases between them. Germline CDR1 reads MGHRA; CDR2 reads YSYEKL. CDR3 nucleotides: TGCGCCAGCAGCCCGGCGGGGCGAACCTACGAGCAGTACTTC. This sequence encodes CASSPAGRTYEQYF.

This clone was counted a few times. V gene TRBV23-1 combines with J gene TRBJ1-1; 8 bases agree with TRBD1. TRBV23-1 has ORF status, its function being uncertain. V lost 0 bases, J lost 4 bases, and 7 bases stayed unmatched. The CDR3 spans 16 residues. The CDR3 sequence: CASSQSVRGLGTEAFF. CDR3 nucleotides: TGCGCCAGCAGTCAATCGGTCAGGGGGCTAGGCACTGAAGCTTTCTTT.

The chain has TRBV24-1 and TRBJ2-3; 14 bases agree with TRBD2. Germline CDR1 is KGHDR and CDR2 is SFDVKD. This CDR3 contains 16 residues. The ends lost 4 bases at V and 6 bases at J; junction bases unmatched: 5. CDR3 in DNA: TGTGCCACCAGTGACCCGGGACTAGCGGGAGCGGATACGCAGTATTTT. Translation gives CATSDPGLAGADTQYF.

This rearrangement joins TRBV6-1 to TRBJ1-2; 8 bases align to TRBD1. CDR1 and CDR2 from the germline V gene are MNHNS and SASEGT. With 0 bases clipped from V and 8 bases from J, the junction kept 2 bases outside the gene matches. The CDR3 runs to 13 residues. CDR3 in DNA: TGTGCCAGCAGTGAAGCGGCAGGGGGCGGCTACACCTTC. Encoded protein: CASSEAAGGGYTF.

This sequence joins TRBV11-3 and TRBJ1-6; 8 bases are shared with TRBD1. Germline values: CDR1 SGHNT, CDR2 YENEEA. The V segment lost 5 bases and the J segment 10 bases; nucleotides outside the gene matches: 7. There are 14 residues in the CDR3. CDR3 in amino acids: CASSIRDRNSPLHF. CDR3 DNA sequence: TGTGCCAGCAGCATCCGGGACAGGAACTCACCCCTCCACTTT.

The CDR3 loop reads CASSPATDYEKLFF. The CDR3, as DNA: TGTGCCAGCTCACCAGCGACAGATTATGAAAAACTGTTTTTT. J is TRBJ1-4 and V is TRBV18; the D gene is possibly TRBD1 (5 bases). CDR3 length: 14 residues. Trimming took off 2 bases at V and 6 bases at J, with 10 bases between the two ends. The germline CDR1 and CDR2 sequences are KGHSH and LQKENI.

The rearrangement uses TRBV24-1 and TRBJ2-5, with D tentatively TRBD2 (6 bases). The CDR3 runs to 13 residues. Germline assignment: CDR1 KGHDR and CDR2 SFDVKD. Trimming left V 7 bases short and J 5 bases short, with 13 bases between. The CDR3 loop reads CATSLPAGETQYF. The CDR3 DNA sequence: TGTGCCACCAGCCTCCCGGCGGGGGAGACCCAGTACTTC.

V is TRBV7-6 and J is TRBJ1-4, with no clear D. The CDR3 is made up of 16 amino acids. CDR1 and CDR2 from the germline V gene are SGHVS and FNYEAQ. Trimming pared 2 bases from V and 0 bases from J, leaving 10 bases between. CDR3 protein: CASSLRPGSTNEKLFF. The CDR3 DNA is TGTGCCAGCAGCTTACGTCCGGGATCAACTAATGAAAAACTGTTTTTT.

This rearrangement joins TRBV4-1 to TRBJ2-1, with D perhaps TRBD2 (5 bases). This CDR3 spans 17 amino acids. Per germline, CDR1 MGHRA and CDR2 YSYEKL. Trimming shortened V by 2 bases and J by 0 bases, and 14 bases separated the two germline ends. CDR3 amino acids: CASSQRDMGFSYNEQFF. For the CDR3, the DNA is TGCGCCAGCAGCCAACGGGATATGGGATTCTCCTACAATGAGCAGTTCTTC.

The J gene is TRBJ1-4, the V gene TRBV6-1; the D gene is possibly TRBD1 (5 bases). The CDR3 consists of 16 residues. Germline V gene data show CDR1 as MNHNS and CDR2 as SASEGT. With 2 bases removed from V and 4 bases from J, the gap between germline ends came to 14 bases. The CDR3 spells CASSEQSGGGNEKLFF. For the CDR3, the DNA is TGTGCCAGCAGTGAACAAAGCGGGGGAGGTAATGAAAAACTGTTTTTT.

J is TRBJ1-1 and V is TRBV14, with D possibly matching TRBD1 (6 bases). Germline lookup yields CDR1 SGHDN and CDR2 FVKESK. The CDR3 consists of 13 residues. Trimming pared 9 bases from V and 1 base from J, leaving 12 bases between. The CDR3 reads CASRTAPNTEAFF. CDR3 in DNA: TGTGCCAGTCGGACAGCGCCGAACACTGAAGCTTTCTTT.

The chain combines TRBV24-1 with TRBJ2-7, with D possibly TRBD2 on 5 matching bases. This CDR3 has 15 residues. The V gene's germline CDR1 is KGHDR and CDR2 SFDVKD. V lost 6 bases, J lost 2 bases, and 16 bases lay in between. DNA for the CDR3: TGTGCCACCAGTCCAAGGACTGGAACAACCTACGAGCAGTACTTC. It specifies CATSPRTGTTYEQYF.

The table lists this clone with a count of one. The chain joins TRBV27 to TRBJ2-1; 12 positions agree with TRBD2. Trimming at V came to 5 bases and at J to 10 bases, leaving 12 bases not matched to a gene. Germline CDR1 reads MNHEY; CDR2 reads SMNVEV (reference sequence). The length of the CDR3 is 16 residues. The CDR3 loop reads CASSDLLAGGVGEQFF. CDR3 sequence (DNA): TGTGCCAGCAGTGATCTTCTAGCGGGAGGGGTAGGGGAGCAGTTCTTC.

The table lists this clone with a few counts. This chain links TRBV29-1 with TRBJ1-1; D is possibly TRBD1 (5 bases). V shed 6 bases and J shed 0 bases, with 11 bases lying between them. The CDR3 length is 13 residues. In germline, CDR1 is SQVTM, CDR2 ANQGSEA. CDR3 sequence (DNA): TGCAGCGTGAACCAACAGGTGAACACTGAAGCTTTCTTT. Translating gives CSVNQQVNTEAFF.

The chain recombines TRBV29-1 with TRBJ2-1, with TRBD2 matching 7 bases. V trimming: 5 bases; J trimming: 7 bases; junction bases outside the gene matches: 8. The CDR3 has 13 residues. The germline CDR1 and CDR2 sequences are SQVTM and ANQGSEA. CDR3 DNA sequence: TGCAGCGTTCGGCCCACCGGGGGGAATGAGCAGTTCTTC. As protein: CSVRPTGGNEQFF.

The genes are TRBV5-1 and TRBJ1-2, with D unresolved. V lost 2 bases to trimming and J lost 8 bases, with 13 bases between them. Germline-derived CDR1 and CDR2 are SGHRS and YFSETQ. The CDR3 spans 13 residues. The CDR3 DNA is TGCGCCAGCAGCTTACGTGGAGATGGCGGCTACACCTTC. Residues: CASSLRGDGGYTF.

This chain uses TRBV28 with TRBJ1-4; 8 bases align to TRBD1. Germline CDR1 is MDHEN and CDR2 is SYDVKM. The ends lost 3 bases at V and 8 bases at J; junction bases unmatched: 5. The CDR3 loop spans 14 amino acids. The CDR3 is CASSFKHRGEKLFF. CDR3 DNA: TGTGCCAGCAGTTTTAAGCACAGGGGGGAAAAACTGTTTTTT.

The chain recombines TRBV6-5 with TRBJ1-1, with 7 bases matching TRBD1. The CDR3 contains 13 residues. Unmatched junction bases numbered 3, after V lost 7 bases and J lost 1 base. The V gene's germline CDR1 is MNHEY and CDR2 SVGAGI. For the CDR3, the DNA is TGTGCCAGCAAGGGACAGCCGAACACTGAAGCTTTCTTT. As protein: CASKGQPNTEAFF.